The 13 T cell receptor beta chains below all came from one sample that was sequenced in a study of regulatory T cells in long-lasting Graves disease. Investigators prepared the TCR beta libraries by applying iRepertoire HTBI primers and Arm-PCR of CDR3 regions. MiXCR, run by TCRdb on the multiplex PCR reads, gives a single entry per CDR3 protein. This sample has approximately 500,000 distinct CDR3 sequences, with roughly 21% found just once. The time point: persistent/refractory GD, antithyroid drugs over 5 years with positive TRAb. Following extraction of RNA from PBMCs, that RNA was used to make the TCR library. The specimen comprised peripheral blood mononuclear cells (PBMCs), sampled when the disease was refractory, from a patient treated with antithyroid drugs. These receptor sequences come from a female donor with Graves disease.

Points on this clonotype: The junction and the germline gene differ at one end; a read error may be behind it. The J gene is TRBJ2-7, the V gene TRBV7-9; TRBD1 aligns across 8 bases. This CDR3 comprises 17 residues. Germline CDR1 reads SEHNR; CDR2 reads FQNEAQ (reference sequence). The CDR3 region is CANSSWTRTGRNHEQYF. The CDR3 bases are TGTGCCAACAGCTCATGGACACGGACAGGGAGGAACCACGAGCAGTACTTC.

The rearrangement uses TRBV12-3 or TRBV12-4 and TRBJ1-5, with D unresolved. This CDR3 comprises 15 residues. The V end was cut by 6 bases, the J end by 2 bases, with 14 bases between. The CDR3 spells CASSPGSSGNQPQHF. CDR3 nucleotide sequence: TGTGCCAGCAGCCCAGGCAGTAGTGGCAATCAGCCCCAGCATTTT.

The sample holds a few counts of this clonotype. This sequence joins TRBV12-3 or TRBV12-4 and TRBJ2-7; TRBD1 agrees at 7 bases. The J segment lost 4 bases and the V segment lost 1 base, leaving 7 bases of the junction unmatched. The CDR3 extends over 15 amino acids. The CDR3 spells CASSLGGGAGYEQYF. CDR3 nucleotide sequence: TGTGCCAGCAGTTTAGGAGGGGGCGCGGGTTACGAGCAGTACTTC.

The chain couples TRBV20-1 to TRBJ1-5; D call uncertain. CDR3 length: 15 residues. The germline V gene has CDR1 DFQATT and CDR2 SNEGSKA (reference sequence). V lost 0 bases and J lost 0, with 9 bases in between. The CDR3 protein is CSAREGGGSNQPQHF. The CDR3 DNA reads TGCAGTGCTAGAGAAGGCGGAGGTAGCAATCAGCCCCAGCATTTT.

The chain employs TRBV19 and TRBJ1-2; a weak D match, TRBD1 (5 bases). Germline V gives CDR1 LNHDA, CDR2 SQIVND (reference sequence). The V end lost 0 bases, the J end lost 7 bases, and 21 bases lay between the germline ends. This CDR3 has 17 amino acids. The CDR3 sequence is CASSIEGTQRGQGGYTF. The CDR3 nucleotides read TGTGCCAGTAGTATAGAAGGGACCCAACGAGGCCAAGGTGGCTACACCTTC.

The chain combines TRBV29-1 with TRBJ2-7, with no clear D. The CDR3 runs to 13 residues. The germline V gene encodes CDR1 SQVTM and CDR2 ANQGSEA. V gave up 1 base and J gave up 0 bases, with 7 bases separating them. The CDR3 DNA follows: TGCAGCGTTGAAGGTGGAGTCTCCTACGAGCAGTACTTC. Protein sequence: CSVEGGVSYEQYF.

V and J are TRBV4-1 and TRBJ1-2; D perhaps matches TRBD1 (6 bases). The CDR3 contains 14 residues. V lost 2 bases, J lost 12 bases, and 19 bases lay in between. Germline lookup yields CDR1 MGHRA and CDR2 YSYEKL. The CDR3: CASSQLFRDNRDTF. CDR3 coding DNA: TGCGCCAGCAGCCAATTATTTAGGGACAACCGGGACACCTTC.

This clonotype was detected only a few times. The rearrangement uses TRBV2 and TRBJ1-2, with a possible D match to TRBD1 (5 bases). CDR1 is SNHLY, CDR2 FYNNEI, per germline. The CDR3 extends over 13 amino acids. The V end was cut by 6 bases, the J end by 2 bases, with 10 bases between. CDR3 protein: CASRGEGNYGYTF. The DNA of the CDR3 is TGTGCCAGCAGAGGTGAGGGGAACTATGGCTACACCTTC.

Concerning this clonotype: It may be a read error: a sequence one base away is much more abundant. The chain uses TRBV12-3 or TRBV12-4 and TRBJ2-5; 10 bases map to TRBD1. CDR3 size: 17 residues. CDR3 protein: CTSSLWGGQGLFETQYF. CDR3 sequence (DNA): TGTACCAGCAGTTTGTGGGGGGGACAGGGGCTTTTCGAGACCCAGTACTTC.

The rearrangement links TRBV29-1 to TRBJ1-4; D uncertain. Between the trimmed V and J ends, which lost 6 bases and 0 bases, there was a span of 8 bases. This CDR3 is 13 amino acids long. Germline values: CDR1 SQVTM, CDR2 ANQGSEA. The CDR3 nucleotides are TGCAGCGTGTCGGACGCAACTAATGAAAAACTGTTTTTT. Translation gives CSVSDATNEKLFF.

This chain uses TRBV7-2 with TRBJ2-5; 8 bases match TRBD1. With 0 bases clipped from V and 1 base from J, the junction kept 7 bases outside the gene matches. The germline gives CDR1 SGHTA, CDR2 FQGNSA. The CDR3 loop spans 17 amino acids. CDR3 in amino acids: CASSLAPGQGFQETQYF. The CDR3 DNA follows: TGTGCCAGCAGCTTAGCACCAGGACAGGGATTCCAAGAGACCCAGTACTTC. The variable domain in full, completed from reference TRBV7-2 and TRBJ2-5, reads GAGVSQSPSNKVTEKGKDVELRCDPISGHTALYWYRQSLGQGLEFLIYFQGNSAPDKSGLPSDRFSAERTGGSVSTLTIQRTQQEDSAVYLCASSLAPGQGFQETQYFGPGTRLLVL.

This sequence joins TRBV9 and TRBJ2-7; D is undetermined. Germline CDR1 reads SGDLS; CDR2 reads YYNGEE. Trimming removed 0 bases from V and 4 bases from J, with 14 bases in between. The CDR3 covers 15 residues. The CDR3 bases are TGTGCCAGCAGCGTAGCTAAAGGGCTTGGGTACGAGCAGTACTTC. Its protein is CASSVAKGLGYEQYF.

CDR3 protein: CASGSLNEQFF. CDR3 in DNA: TGTGCCTCGGGGAGCCTCAATGAGCAGTTCTTC. The gene calls are TRBV10-3 and TRBJ2-1; the D gene is possibly TRBD2 (5 bases). There are 11 residues in the CDR3. Germline lookup yields CDR1 ENHRY and CDR2 SYGVKD. Trimming pared 11 bases from V and 6 bases from J, leaving 11 bases between.